The 20 T cell receptor beta chains reported below all come from one sample, sequenced in a study of beta chain features in type 1 diabetes. General study findings and limits: Moderately but significantly shorter TCRB CDR3s were found in Type 1 diabetes patients in all four CD4+ subsets.

These TCRs are of unknown antigen specificity. cDNA synthesis used the whole RNA isolate, giving expressed TCRB sequences. TCRdb's copy holds only in-frame clones and misses some; the assay was immunoSEQ multiplex PCR. The sample comprises some 350,000 clones, around a tenth of which are singletons, and about 0.64% rests with the top ten. The material sequenced was central memory CD4+ T cells from blood. Receptor source: a man aged 25-45 years with type 1 diabetes.

The chain couples TRBV25-1 to TRBJ2-3; 7 nucleotides agree with TRBD1. Germline loops: CDR1 MGHDK, CDR2 SYGVNS. V was clipped by 1 base and J by 9 bases; unmatched bases: 19. The CDR3 extends over 18 amino acids. The CDR3 region has the DNA TGTGCCAGCAGTGAATGGAACGACAGGGCCTACCCACAGATAACGCAGTATTTT. Amino acid sequence: CASSEWNDRAYPQITQYF.

The rearrangement uses TRBV15 and TRBJ1-4, with D unclear. The germline V and J ends were trimmed by 3 bases and 5 bases, with 4 bases remaining between them. The CDR3 has 12 amino acids. Looked up from germline, CDR1 is LNHNV and CDR2 is YYDKDF (reference sequence). Written as DNA, the CDR3 is TGTGCCACCAGCAGGTCGAATGAAAAACTGTTTTTT. Amino acids: CATSRSNEKLFF.

This clone came up a few times. In DNA form, the CDR3 reads TGTGCCAGCAGTCTCCGGGCAGATACGCAGTATTTT. It encodes CASSLRADTQYF. The rearrangement links TRBV4-2 to TRBJ2-3, with D unresolved. Trimming removed 6 bases at V and 4 bases at J, with 8 bases between. The CDR3 loop spans 12 amino acids. CDR1 and CDR2 from the germline V gene are LGHNA and YNFKEQ.

The sample holds a few counts of this clone. The rearrangement uses TRBV7-2 and TRBJ2-7; tentatively, D is TRBD2 (5 bases). CDR3 size: 13 residues. Trimming took 5 bases from V and 3 from J, leaving 11 bases between them. Germline loops: CDR1 SGHTA, CDR2 FQGNSA. The DNA for the CDR3 is TGTGCCAGCAGCAAGCGGCCCCTCTACGAGCAGTACTTC. Residues: CASSKRPLYEQYF.

The J gene is TRBJ2-7, the V gene TRBV6-6, with TRBD1 identical over 9 bases. V was pared by 7 bases and J by 4 bases, with 11 bases of the junction left unmatched. The CDR3 contains 15 residues. Germline CDR1 and CDR2: MNHNY and SVGAGI (reference sequence). CDR3 DNA sequence: TGTGCCAGCACGACAGGGGGAGGCATGATATACGAGCAGTACTTC. It codes for CASTTGGGMIYEQYF.

This chain uses TRBV7-8 with TRBJ2-7; 13 bases match TRBD2. Germline V gene sequence: CDR1 SGHVS, CDR2 FQNEAQ. CDR3 length equals 15 residues. Losses at the gene ends were 5 bases for V and 4 bases for J; bases not matched to a gene: 5. The CDR3 is CASSRRTSGSYEQYF. In DNA form, the CDR3 reads TGTGCCAGCAGCCGACGGACTAGCGGGAGTTACGAGCAGTACTTC.

The sample holds a few counts of this clone. The chain couples TRBV30 to TRBJ2-1, with 13 bases identical to TRBD2. Trimming cost V 5 bases and J 12 bases; bases outside gene matches: 10. There are 14 residues in the CDR3. Germline lookup yields CDR1 GTSNPN and CDR2 SVGIG (reference sequence). The CDR3 sequence: CAWAIGTSGTVQFF. Written as DNA, the CDR3 is TGTGCCTGGGCGATTGGGACTAGCGGGACGGTGCAGTTCTTC.

This clone was detected a few times. The chain uses TRBV5-5 and TRBJ1-1; possible D gene TRBD1, 5 bases. V gave up 5 bases and J gave up 4 bases, with 15 bases separating them. CDR3 length: 14 residues. Germline V gives CDR1 SGHKS, CDR2 YYEKEE (reference sequence). This CDR3 reads CASSGPGPGTEAFF. DNA of the CDR3: TGTGCCAGCAGTGGGCCGGGGCCGGGCACTGAAGCTTTCTTT.

This chain connects TRBV30 to TRBJ1-2; D is ambiguous. CDR1 and CDR2 (germline): GTSNPN, SVGIG (reference sequence). This CDR3 contains 14 residues. The V end was cut by 2 bases, the J end by 3 bases, with 13 bases between. Written as DNA, the CDR3 is TGTGCCTGGAGTCCAAGTGGCGCTTACTATGGCTACACCTTC. Protein product: CAWSPSGAYYGYTF.

Here the CDR3 DNA reads TGTGCCAGCAGCTTTACTAGCGGCACAGATACGCAGTATTTT. Its translation is CASSFTSGTDTQYF. V usage is TRBV7-6 and J usage is TRBJ2-3; 7 bases agree with TRBD2. The length of the CDR3 is 14 residues. Trimming took 3 bases from V and 1 from J; bases not matched to a gene: 1. Germline V gene data show CDR1 as SGHVS and CDR2 as FNYEAQ.

This rearrangement joins TRBV7-3 to TRBJ1-2; no firm D call. CDR3 length equals 14 residues. V dropped 2 bases and J dropped 6 bases, with 13 bases sitting between them. Germline lookup yields CDR1 SGHTA and CDR2 FQGTGA. CDR3 residues: CASSLGPGMDGYTF. CDR3 sequence (DNA): TGTGCCAGCAGCTTAGGGCCGGGGATGGATGGCTACACCTTC.

This clone showed up just a few times. The V call is TRBV28, the J call TRBJ2-3; TRBD1 agrees at 9 bases. This CDR3 region has 16 residues. The trim removed 6 bases at V and 1 base at J, leaving 8 bases unmatched. Germline CDR1 and CDR2: MDHEN and SYDVKM. CDR3 protein: CASRRTGGQGTDTQYF. DNA for the CDR3: TGTGCCAGCAGACGAACAGGGGGCCAGGGCACAGATACGCAGTATTTT.

The genes are TRBV19 and TRBJ1-2, with 7 bases fitting TRBD1. This CDR3 spans 13 amino acids. Looked up from germline, CDR1 is LNHDA and CDR2 is SQIVND (reference sequence). With V trimmed by 7 bases and J by 5 bases, 7 bases remained unmatched. The CDR3 region is CASTEGAGYGYTF. The CDR3 nucleotides are TGTGCCAGTACTGAGGGGGCTGGGTATGGCTACACCTTC.

This clone was detected many times. This sequence joins TRBV9 and TRBJ2-7; tentative D call: TRBD2 (6 bases). V was cut by 2 bases and J by 2 bases, with 14 bases left in between. The CDR3 has 15 amino acids. The germline V gene encodes CDR1 SGDLS and CDR2 YYNGEE. The DNA of the CDR3 is TGTGCCAGCAGCGTTACGGGAGACCTGACCTACGAGCAGTACTTC. Translated: CASSVTGDLTYEQYF.

This clone was counted only a few times. V gene TRBV19 combines with J gene TRBJ1-4; possibly TRBD1 for D (5 bases). Trimming removed 8 bases from V and 2 bases from J, with 9 bases in between. CDR3 length: 13 amino acids. Germline assignment: CDR1 LNHDA and CDR2 SQIVND (reference sequence). CDR3 loop: CASAGMTNEKLFF. The CDR3 DNA follows: TGTGCCAGTGCAGGGATGACTAATGAAAAACTGTTTTTT.

Many counts were recorded for this clone. V is TRBV19 and J is TRBJ2-1; 12 bases agree with TRBD1. The junction had 8 bases not matched to a gene; V was cut back by 5 bases and J by 9 bases. CDR1 is LNHDA and CDR2 is SQIVND in the germline V gene (reference sequence). The CDR3 contains 15 residues. CDR3 nucleotides: TGTGCCAGTAGTGTCACAGGGACAGGGGGCACTGAGCAGTTCTTC. Amino acid sequence: CASSVTGTGGTEQFF.

This clone has a count of ten or more. The chain employs TRBV7-2 and TRBJ2-7, with 12 bases fitting TRBD2. CDR1 is SGHTA, CDR2 FQGNSA, per germline. The V segment lost 4 bases and the J segment 5 bases; nucleotides outside the gene matches: 9. The CDR3 loop spans 16 amino acids. The CDR3 sequence is CASSSSGLAGRNEQYF. CDR3 sequence (DNA): TGTGCCAGCAGCTCCTCGGGACTAGCGGGTAGGAACGAGCAGTACTTC. Using reference TRBV7-2 and TRBJ2-7 for the parts outside the CDR3, the full variable domain is GAGVSQSPSNKVTEKGKDVELRCDPISGHTALYWYRQSLGQGLEFLIYFQGNSAPDKSGLPSDRFSAERTGGSVSTLTIQRTQQEDSAVYLCASSSSGLAGRNEQYFGPGTRLTVT.

This chain joins TRBV4-1 and TRBJ1-5; possible D gene TRBD1, 6 bases. The germline V and J ends were trimmed by 0 bases and 1 base, with 13 bases remaining between them. The CDR3 is 17 residues long. The germline CDR1 and CDR2 sequences are MGHRA and YSYEKL. The DNA of the CDR3 is TGCGCCAGCAGCCAAGAAAGTTACAGGGTCAGCAATCAGCCCCAGCATTTT. Amino acids: CASSQESYRVSNQPQHF.

This clone was found a few times. This chain joins TRBV4-3 and TRBJ1-2; 7 nucleotides match TRBD1. Germline loops: CDR1 LGHNA, CDR2 YSLEER. J was trimmed by 10 bases and V by 4 bases; bases with no gene match: 15. The CDR3 covers 15 residues. In DNA, the CDR3 is TGCGCCAGCAGCCGGAAGGCAGGGGGTGAGGATGTCTACACCTTC. As protein: CASSRKAGGEDVYTF.

This clone was observed a few times. The chain recombines TRBV6-5 with TRBJ2-5, with D possibly matching TRBD1 (7 bases). The DNA end lines up better with TRBJ2-7; the J call may be wrong. This CDR3 is built from 12 residues. Per the germline V gene, CDR1 is MNHEY and CDR2 is SVGAGI. CDR3: CASRTRGLEQYF. CDR3 DNA sequence: TGTGCCAGCAGGACTAGGGGGCTCGAGCAGTACTTC.